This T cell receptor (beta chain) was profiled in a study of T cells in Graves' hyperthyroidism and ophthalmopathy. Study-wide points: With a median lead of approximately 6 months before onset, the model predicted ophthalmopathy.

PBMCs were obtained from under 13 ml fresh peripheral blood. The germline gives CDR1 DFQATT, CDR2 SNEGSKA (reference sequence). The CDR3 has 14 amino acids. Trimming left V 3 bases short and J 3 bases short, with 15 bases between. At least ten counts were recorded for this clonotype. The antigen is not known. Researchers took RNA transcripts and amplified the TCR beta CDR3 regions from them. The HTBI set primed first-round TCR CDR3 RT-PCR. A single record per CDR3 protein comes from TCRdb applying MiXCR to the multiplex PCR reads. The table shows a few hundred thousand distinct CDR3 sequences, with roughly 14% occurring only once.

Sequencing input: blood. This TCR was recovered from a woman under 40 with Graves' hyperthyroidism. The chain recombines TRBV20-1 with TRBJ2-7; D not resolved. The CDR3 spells CSASLEKTHYEQYF. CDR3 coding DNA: TGCAGTGCTAGTCTGGAAAAGACGCACTACGAGCAGTACTTC.